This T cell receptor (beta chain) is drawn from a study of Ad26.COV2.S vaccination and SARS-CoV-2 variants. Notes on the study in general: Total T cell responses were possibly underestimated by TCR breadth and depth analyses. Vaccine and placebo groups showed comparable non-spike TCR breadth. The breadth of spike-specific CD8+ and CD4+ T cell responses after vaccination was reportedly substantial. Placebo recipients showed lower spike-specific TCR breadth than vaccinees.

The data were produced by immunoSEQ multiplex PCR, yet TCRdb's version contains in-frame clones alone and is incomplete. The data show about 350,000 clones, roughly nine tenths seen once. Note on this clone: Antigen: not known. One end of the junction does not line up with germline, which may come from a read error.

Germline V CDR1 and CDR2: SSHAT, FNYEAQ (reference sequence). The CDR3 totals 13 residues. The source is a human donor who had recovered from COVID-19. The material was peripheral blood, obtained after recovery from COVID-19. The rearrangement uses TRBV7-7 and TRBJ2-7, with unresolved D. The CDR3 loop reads CASSLARDSEQYF. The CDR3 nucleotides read TGTGCTAGCAGCTTAGCCCGTGACTCCGAGCAGTACTTC.